One sample yielded the 21 T cell receptor beta chains listed below, sequenced in a study of T cell responses to AZD1222 COVID-19 vaccine. The assay was immunoSEQ multiplex PCR, and TCRdb's table has in-frame clones only and misses some. The sample has 150,000 to 200,000 clones; 85% to 95% are singletons. The specimen comprised peripheral blood, sampled on day 0 of AZD1222 vaccination. These receptor sequences come from an adult in good health.

This chain connects TRBV5-1 to TRBJ1-1, with 8 bases matching TRBD1. Germline V gene sequence: CDR1 SGHRS, CDR2 YFSETQ. V shed 8 bases and J 1 base; nucleotides not matched to a gene: 7. The CDR3 totals 14 residues. The CDR3 DNA reads TGCGCCAGGACCATGGACAGGGAGAACACTGAAGCTTTCTTT. It encodes CARTMDRENTEAFF.

V is TRBV5-4 and J is TRBJ2-1, with D uncertain. This CDR3 spans 15 amino acids. The V gene lost 3 bases and the J gene lost 2 bases, with 12 bases spanning the gap. The V gene's germline CDR1 is SGHNT and CDR2 YYREEE (reference sequence). The CDR3 DNA sequence: TGTGCCAGCAGCTCAGATCGAGGTACCTACAATGAGCAGTTCTTC. Its protein is CASSSDRGTYNEQFF.

V and J are TRBV6-6 and TRBJ1-2; no clear D gene. The CDR3 consists of 14 residues. Trimming left V 0 bases short and J 2 bases short, with 7 bases between. Per the germline V gene, CDR1 is MNHNY and CDR2 is SVGAGI (reference sequence). In nucleotides, the CDR3 is TGTGCCAGCAGTTACTCGCCACAGAACTATGGCTACACCTTC. Translated: CASSYSPQNYGYTF.

In nucleotides, the CDR3 is TGTGCCAGCTCACCACTTAGTGACAGGGGTAGGGTGCAGTACTTC. This codes for CASSPLSDRGRVQYF. The chain combines TRBV18 with TRBJ2-7; TRBD1 aligns across 8 bases. CDR3 length equals 15 residues. From germline, CDR1 is KGHSH and CDR2 LQKENI. V was pared by 1 base and J by 9 bases, with 11 bases of the junction left unmatched.

This clone was recorded once. The chain links TRBV7-2 to TRBJ2-2; D possibly corresponds to TRBD1 (6 bases). V gave up 5 bases and J gave up 2 bases, with 12 bases separating them. Germline V gene sequence: CDR1 SGHTA, CDR2 FQGNSA. This CDR3 has 15 residues. In DNA, the CDR3 is TGTGCCAGCAGCCCCCGGGACATTAACACCGGGGAGCTGTTTTTT. It specifies CASSPRDINTGELFF.

This rearrangement joins TRBV5-1 to TRBJ1-4; D unclear. This CDR3 spans 13 amino acids. Trimming cost V 4 bases and J 8 bases, with 12 bases left between them. The germline V gene has CDR1 SGHRS and CDR2 YFSETQ. The CDR3 is CASSGQPGEKLFF. CDR3 nucleotides: TGCGCCAGCAGCGGCCAACCTGGGGAAAAACTGTTTTTT. The whole variable domain, remainder taken from reference TRBV5-1 and TRBJ1-4, is KAGVTQTPRYLIKTRGQQVTLSCSPISGHRSVSWYQQTPGQGLQFLFEYFSETQRNKGNFPGRFSGRQFSNSRSEMNVSTLELGDSALYLCASSGQPGEKLFFGSGTQLSVL.

The CDR3: CASSLAIDEQFF. CDR3 DNA: TGTGCCAGCAGCTTGGCCATCGATGAGCAGTTCTTC. The chain recombines TRBV5-4 with TRBJ2-1; D not resolved. CDR3 length equals 12 residues. V was cut by 0 bases and J by 8 bases, with 6 bases left in between. Looked up from germline, CDR1 is SGHNT and CDR2 is YYREEE (reference sequence).

CDR3 nucleotide sequence: TGTGCCAGCAGCTTCCAAGGACATCGTGTTGAAGCTTTCTTT. Protein: CASSFQGHRVEAFF. V and J are TRBV6-5 and TRBJ1-1; weak D call: TRBD1 (5 bases). Germline values: CDR1 MNHEY, CDR2 SVGAGI. V lost 6 bases, J lost 7 bases, and 18 bases lay in between. This CDR3 spans 14 amino acids.

The chain joins TRBV7-8 to TRBJ1-5, with no clear D. The CDR3 loop spans 16 amino acids. CDR1 and CDR2 (germline): SGHVS, FQNEAQ. V was shortened by 2 bases and J by 5 bases, with 16 bases between the two germline ends. Here the CDR3 DNA reads TGTGCCAGCAGCTTATTTGGCAGCGGACTTGATCAGCCCCAGCATTTT. Translation: CASSLFGSGLDQPQHF.

J is TRBJ1-1 and V is TRBV29-1; D is uncertain. Trimming took off 6 bases at V and 0 bases at J, with 17 bases between the two ends. CDR3 size: 15 residues. Germline V lookup: CDR1 SQVTM, CDR2 ANQGSEA. The CDR3 DNA follows: TGCAGCGTGGGAGGCCGGCTGAGCGTGAACACTGAAGCTTTCTTT. Residues: CSVGGRLSVNTEAFF. The full variable domain, in which reference TRBV29-1 and TRBJ1-1 provide the parts outside the CDR3, is SAVISQKPSRDICQRGTSLTIQCQVDSQVTMMFWYRQQPGQSLTLIATANQGSEATYESGFVIDKFPISRPNLTFSTLTVSNMSPEDSSIYLCSVGGRLSVNTEAFFGQGTRLTVV.

The chain employs TRBV5-1 and TRBJ2-7, with 8 bases aligning to TRBD1. Germline assignment: CDR1 SGHRS and CDR2 YFSETQ. After removal of 0 bases from V and 1 base from J, the junction contained 6 bases not matched to a gene. The CDR3 is 16 residues long. This CDR3 reads CASSLAGQGFSYEQYF. DNA of the CDR3: TGCGCCAGCAGCTTGGCAGGACAGGGATTTTCCTACGAGCAGTACTTC.

The gene calls are TRBV5-1 and TRBJ1-6, with D perhaps TRBD1 (6 bases). The CDR3 spans 15 residues. Germline CDR1 SGHRS, CDR2 YFSETQ. The V and J ends lost 0 bases and 10 bases respectively, with 14 bases between them. DNA of the CDR3: TGCGCCAGCAGCTTGGAAGGGGGTTGGGGATCACCCCTCCACTTT. Translating gives CASSLEGGWGSPLHF.

The chain combines TRBV29-1 with TRBJ1-1, with 8 bases identical to TRBD1. Unmatched junction bases numbered 3, after V lost 2 bases and J lost 1 base. Germline CDR1 is SQVTM and CDR2 is ANQGSEA. The CDR3 sequence is 14 residues long. As DNA, the CDR3 is TGCAGCGTTGAATTTGGGACAGGGAACACTGAAGCTTTCTTT. Protein: CSVEFGTGNTEAFF.

V is TRBV10-3 and J is TRBJ1-5; D gene uncertain. V was pared by 4 bases and J by 2 bases, with 12 bases between. Germline V gene lookup returns CDR1 ENHRY and CDR2 SYGVKD. This CDR3 spans 15 amino acids. The CDR3 loop is CAISAGGSGNQPQHF. Here the CDR3 DNA reads TGTGCCATCAGTGCGGGAGGGTCAGGCAATCAGCCCCAGCATTTT.

The chain uses TRBV2 and TRBJ2-7, with 15 bases that match TRBD2. Looked up from germline, CDR1 is SNHLY and CDR2 is FYNNEI. V lost 7 bases, J lost 3 bases, and 4 bases stayed unmatched. The CDR3 is made up of 15 amino acids. The CDR3 here is CASKMGLAGGYEQYF. For the CDR3, the DNA is TGTGCCAGCAAGATGGGACTAGCGGGGGGCTACGAGCAGTACTTC.

The chain combines TRBV18 with TRBJ2-5; D not certain. Deletions cut 0 bases from V and 2 bases from J, with 10 bases between. Per germline, CDR1 KGHSH and CDR2 LQKENI. The length of the CDR3 is 15 residues. CDR3 loop: CASSPPIIVQETQYF. In nucleotides, the CDR3 is TGTGCCAGCTCACCACCTATTATCGTGCAAGAGACCCAGTACTTC. The whole variable domain, remainder taken from reference TRBV18 and TRBJ2-5, is NAGVMQNPRHLVRRRGQEARLRCSPMKGHSHVYWYRQLPEEGLKFMVYLQKENIIDESGMPKERFSAEFPKEGPSILRIQQVVRGDSAAYFCASSPPIIVQETQYFGPGTRLLVL.

CDR3 sequence: CASSVGSRRAGGYTYNEQFF. CDR3 coding DNA: TGTGCCAGCAGTGTCGGGTCCCGAAGAGCGGGGGGATACACCTACAATGAGCAGTTCTTC. The chain uses TRBV2 and TRBJ2-1, with 9 nucleotides matching TRBD2. The CDR3 is 20 amino acids. Germline loops: CDR1 SNHLY, CDR2 FYNNEI. Trimming removed 4 bases from V and 2 bases from J; junction bases left unmatched: 18. Combining the CDR3 with reference TRBV2 and TRBJ2-1 gives the whole variable domain EPEVTQTPSHQVTQMGQEVILRCVPISNHLYFYWYRQILGQKVEFLVSFYNNEISEKSEIFDDQFSVERPDGSNFTLKIRSTKLEDSAMYFCASSVGSRRAGGYTYNEQFFGPGTRLTVL.

The V call is TRBV7-9, the J call TRBJ2-7; TRBD2 matches at 11 bases. Unmatched junction bases numbered 11, after V lost 2 bases and J lost 5 bases. Germline loops: CDR1 SEHNR, CDR2 FQNEAQ (reference sequence). The CDR3 consists of 17 residues. The CDR3 loop is CASSLLLAGGIGDEQYF. For the CDR3, the DNA is TGTGCCAGCAGCTTACTCCTAGCGGGAGGAATAGGGGACGAGCAGTACTTC.

The gene calls are TRBV4-1 and TRBJ2-1, with 11 bases identical to TRBD2. Germline V CDR1 and CDR2: MGHRA, YSYEKL. The CDR3 has 16 amino acids. The ends lost 2 bases at V and 3 bases at J; junction bases unmatched: 3. This CDR3 reads CASSQIAGGIYNEQFF. CDR3 sequence (DNA): TGCGCCAGCAGCCAAATAGCGGGAGGGATCTACAATGAGCAGTTCTTC.

The chain employs TRBV3-1 (or the pseudogene TRBV3-2) and TRBJ1-4, with unresolved D. This CDR3 spans 14 amino acids. Germline assignment: CDR1 LGHDT and CDR2 YNNKEL (reference sequence). Trimming pared 0 bases from V and 6 bases from J, leaving 8 bases between. The CDR3 region is CASSQDLIDEKLFF. The CDR3 DNA reads TGTGCCAGCAGCCAAGATCTGATAGATGAAAAACTGTTTTTT.

The chain has TRBV10-3 and TRBJ1-1; D gene unclear. This CDR3 region has 13 residues. The V and J ends lost 7 bases and 5 bases respectively, with 14 bases between them. The germline V gene has CDR1 ENHRY and CDR2 SYGVKD. CDR3: CAIKGKPRTEAFF. The CDR3 DNA sequence: TGTGCCATCAAGGGAAAGCCGCGAACTGAAGCTTTCTTT.